A selection of T cell receptor beta chains follows, all from one sample in a study of tumor-infiltrating lymphocytes in primary liver carcinoma. Via MiXCR, TCRdb re-called the multiplex PCR reads, giving one row per CDR3 protein. The table records roughly 30,000 distinct CDR3 sequences, about 79% of them present only once. Sequenced sample: liver tumor tissue from sampling region 5. These receptors all stem from a man aged 35 to 55 with primary liver carcinoma and hepatitis B virus infection. Both conserved end residues are part of each CDR3. Each record gives: CDR3 length, V gene, J gene, D gene, clone size, CDR3 protein, CDR3 DNA. A D gene is named only where the DNA matches it firmly. Size values are once, few and many counts, or a class for expanded clones, and some rows have none.

14	TRBV11-2	TRBJ2-5	.	.	CASSLGAWQETQYF	TGTGCCAGCAGCTTGGGGGCCTGGCAAGAGACCCAATACTTC
18	TRBV5-4	TRBJ2-3	TRBD2	once	CASSGLAGGPTNTDTRYF	TGTGCCAGCAGCGGACTAGCGGGAGGGCCTACAAACACAGATACGCGGTATTTT
14	TRBV6-6	TRBJ1-6	.	.	CASSSSGIDSPPHF	TGTGCCAGCAGTTCCTCAGGGATAGATTCACCCCCCCACTTT
12	TRBV12-3/TRBV12-4	TRBJ2-2	.	many	CASSLRPGELLF	TGTGCCAGCAGCCTCCGTCCCGGGGAGCTGCTCTTT
12	TRBV7-9	TRBJ1-5	.	medium-sized	CASSAHFEPQHF	TGTGCCAGCAGCGCACATTTTGAGCCCCAGCATTTT
12	TRBV12-3/TRBV12-4	TRBJ1-6	.	.	CANSLEDSPLHF	TGTGCCAACAGTTTAGAGGATTCACCCCTCCACTTT
12	TRBV28	TRBJ2-5	.	.	CAISLVQETQYF	TGTGCCATCAGTTTAGTTCAGGAGACCCAGTACTTC
17	TRBV4-1	TRBJ2-2	.	few	CASSPRGGIAITGELFF	TGTGCCAGCAGCCCCCGCGGCGGAATAGCGATCACCGGGGAGCTGTTTTTT
13	TRBV5-5	TRBJ1-2	.	.	CASSLEPDYGYTF	TGTGCCAGCAGCTTGGAGCCAGACTATGGTTACACCTTC
14	TRBV6-1	TRBJ2-7	.	once	CVSSEEAPPYEQYF	TGTGTCAGCAGCGAGGAGGCCCCCCCCTACGAGCAGTACTTC
18	TRBV4-2	TRBJ2-3	TRBD2	.	CASSQAALLAGATDMQYF	TGTGCTAGCAGCCAAGCGGCGCTTCTAGCGGGAGCGACAGATATGCAGTATTTT
15	TRBV5-1	TRBJ1-3	.	.	CTGSQNRNTGNTICF	TGCACCGGCAGCCAAAACAGGAATACTGGAAACACCATATGTTTT
16	TRBV11-2	TRBJ2-5	.	.	CGSSQTPDGGKETKYF	TGTGGCAGCAGCCAAACTCCTGACGGAGGGAAAGAGACCAAGTACTTC